This TCR beta chain originates from a study of shared clonotypes between healthy human individuals. Whole-study findings and limits: Sequencing depth was predicted to influence how clonotypes are shared among donors.

The repertoire was sequenced with immunoSEQ multiplex PCR; TCRdb's copy has only in-frame clones and lacks some. This sample has some 2,400,000 clones, with approximately 94% found just once. A word on this clone: Its matching antigen is unknown.

Trimming took 4 bases from V and 2 from J; bases not matched to a gene: 2. The germline CDR1 and CDR2 sequences are SGHNT and YENEEA. This CDR3 comprises 14 residues. The chain links TRBV11-3 to TRBJ2-3, with 8 bases aligning to TRBD2. The sequenced material came from naive CD4+ T cells sorted from blood. The subset denotes: CD45RA+ positively selected. This TCR was recovered from a man younger than 35 in good health. CDR3 in DNA: TGTGCCAGCAGCTACGGGGGGGCCACAGATACGCAGTATTTT. Translating gives CASSYGGATDTQYF.